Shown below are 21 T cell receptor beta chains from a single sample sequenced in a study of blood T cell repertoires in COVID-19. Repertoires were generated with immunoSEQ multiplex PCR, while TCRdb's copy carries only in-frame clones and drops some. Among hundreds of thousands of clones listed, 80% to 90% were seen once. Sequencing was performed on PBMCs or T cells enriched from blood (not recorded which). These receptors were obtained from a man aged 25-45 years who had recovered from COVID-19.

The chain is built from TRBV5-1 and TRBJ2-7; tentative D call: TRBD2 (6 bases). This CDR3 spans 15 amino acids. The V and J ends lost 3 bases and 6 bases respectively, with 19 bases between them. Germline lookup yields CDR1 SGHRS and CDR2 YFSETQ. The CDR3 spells CASSWDLGYEREQYF. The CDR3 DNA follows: TGCGCCAGCAGCTGGGACTTAGGGTATGAGCGCGAGCAGTACTTC.

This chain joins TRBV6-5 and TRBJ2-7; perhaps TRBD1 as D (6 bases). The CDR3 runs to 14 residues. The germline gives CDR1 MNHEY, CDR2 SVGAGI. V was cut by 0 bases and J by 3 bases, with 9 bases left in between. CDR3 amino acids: CASSYSAGDYEQYF. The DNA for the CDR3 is TGTGCCAGCAGTTACTCAGCAGGGGACTACGAGCAGTACTTC.

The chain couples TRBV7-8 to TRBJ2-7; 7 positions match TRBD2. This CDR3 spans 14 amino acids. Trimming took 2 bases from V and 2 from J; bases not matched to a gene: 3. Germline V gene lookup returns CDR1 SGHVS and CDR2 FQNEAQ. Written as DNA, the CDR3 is TGTGCCAGCAGCTTATTTGCGGGGGCCTACGAGCAGTACTTC. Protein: CASSLFAGAYEQYF. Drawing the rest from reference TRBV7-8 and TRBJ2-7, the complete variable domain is GAGVSQSPRYKVAKRGQDVALRCDPISGHVSLFWYQQALGQGPEFLTYFQNEAQLDKSGLPSDRFFAERPEGSVSTLKIQRTQQEDSAVYLCASSLFAGAYEQYFGPGTRLTVT.

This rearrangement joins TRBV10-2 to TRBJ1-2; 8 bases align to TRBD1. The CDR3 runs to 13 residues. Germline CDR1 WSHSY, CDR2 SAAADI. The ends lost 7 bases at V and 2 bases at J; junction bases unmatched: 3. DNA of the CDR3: TGCGCCAGCACACGACAGGGGAACTATGGCTACACCTTC. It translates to CASTRQGNYGYTF.

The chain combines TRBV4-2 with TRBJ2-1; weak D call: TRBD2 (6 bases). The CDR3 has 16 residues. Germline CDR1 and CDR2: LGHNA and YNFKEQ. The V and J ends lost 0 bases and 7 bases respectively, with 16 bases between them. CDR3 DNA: TGTGCCAGCAGCCAAGATGGGCCGGGAGTGCGGAATGAGCAGTTCTTC. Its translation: CASSQDGPGVRNEQFF.

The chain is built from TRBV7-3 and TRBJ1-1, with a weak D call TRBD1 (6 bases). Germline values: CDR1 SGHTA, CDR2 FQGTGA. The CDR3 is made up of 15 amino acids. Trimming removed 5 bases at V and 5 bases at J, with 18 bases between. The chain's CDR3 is CASSPGAGRSTEAFF. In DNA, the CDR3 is TGTGCCAGCAGCCCAGGGGCCGGACGGAGTACTGAAGCTTTCTTT.

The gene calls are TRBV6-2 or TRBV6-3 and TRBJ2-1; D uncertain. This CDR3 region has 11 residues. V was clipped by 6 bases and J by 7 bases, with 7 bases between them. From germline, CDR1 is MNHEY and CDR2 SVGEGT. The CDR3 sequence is CASSSRNEQFF. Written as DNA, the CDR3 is TGTGCCAGCAGCTCCCGGAATGAGCAGTTCTTC.

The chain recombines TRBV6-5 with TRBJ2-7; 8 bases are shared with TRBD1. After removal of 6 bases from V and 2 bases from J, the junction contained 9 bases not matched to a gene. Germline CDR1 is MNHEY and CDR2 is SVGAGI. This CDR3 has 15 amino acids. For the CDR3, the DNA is TGTGCCAGCAGACCTGCTTGGACAGGGCCCTACGAGCAGTACTTC. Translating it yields CASRPAWTGPYEQYF.

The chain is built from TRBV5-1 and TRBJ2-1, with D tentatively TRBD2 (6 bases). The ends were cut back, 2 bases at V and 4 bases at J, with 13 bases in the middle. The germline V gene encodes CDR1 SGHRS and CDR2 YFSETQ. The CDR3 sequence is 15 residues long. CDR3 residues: CASSLGLIGYNEQFF. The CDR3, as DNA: TGCGCCAGCAGCTTAGGACTAATCGGGTACAATGAGCAGTTCTTC.

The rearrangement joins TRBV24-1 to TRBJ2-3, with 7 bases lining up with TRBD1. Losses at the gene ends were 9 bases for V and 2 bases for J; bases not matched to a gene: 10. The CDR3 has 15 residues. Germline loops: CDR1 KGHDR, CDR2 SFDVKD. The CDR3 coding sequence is TGTGCCACCGGTAGCCACAGGGGAAACACAGATACGCAGTATTTT. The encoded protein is CATGSHRGNTDTQYF.

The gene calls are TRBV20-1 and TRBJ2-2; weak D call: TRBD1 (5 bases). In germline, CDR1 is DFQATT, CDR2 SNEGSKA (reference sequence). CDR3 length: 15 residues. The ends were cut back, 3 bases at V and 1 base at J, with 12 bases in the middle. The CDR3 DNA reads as TGCAGTGCTAGTATGCCAGGGATGAACACCGGGGAGCTGTTTTTT. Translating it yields CSASMPGMNTGELFF.

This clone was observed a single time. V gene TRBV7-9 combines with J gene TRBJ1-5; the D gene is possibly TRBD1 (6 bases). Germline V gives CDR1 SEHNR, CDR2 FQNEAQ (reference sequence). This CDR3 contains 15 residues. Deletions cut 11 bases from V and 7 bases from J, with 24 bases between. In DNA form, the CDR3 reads TGTGCCTCTCCGGGGGGCAGAAGACTAGGACAGCCCCAGCATTTT. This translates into CASPGGRRLGQPQHF.

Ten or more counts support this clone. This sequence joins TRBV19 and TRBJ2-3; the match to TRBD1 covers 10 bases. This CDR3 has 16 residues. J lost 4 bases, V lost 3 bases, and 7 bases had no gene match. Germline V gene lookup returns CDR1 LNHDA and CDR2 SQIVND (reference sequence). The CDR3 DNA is TGTGCCAGTAGTATCTCCGGGACAGGGGCGTCAGATACGCAGTATTTT. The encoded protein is CASSISGTGASDTQYF.

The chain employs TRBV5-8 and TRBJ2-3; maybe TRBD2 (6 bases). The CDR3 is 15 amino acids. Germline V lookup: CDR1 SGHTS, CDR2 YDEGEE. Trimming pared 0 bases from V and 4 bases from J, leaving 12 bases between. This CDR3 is CASSLGAGGPDTQYF. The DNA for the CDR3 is TGTGCCAGCAGCTTGGGAGCGGGTGGACCAGATACGCAGTATTTT.

The CDR3 region has the DNA TGTGCCAGCAGTTTTCGGCAGGGGTACTATTCACCCCTCCACTTT. Residues: CASSFRQGYYSPLHF. This sequence joins TRBV27 and TRBJ1-6, with D maybe TRBD1 (6 bases). The CDR3 runs 15 residues. Germline V gives CDR1 MNHEY, CDR2 SMNVEV (reference sequence). With 3 bases removed from V and 8 bases from J, the gap between germline ends came to 14 bases.

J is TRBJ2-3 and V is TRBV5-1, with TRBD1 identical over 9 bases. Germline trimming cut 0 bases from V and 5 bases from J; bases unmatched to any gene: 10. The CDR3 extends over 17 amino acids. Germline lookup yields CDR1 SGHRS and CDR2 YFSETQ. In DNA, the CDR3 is TGCGCCAGCAGCTTGGCCTATAACAGGGGGCAGGGAGATACGCAGTATTTT. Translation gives CASSLAYNRGQGDTQYF.

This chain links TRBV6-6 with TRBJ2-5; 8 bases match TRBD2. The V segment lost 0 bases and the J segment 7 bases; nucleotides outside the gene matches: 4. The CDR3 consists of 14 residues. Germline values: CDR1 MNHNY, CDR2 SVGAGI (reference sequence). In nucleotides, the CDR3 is TGTGCCAGCAGTTACTCGGGGAGCGGGGGGACCCAGTACTTC. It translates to CASSYSGSGGTQYF.

CDR3 bases: TGTGCCAGCAGCTTAGTTTTTAGCGGGAGGGCCGTGTACAATGAGCAGTTCTTC. This gives the protein CASSLVFSGRAVYNEQFF. The chain is built from TRBV11-2 and TRBJ2-1; 11 nucleotides align to TRBD2. V lost 1 base to trimming and J lost 4 bases; unmatched junction nucleotides: 9. This CDR3 has 18 residues. Germline V CDR1 and CDR2: SGHAT, FQNNGV. The variable domain in full, completed from reference TRBV11-2 and TRBJ2-1, reads EAGVAQSPRYKIIEKRQSVAFWCNPISGHATLYWYQQILGQGPKLLIQFQNNGVVDDSQLPKDRFSAERLKGVDSTLKIQPAKLEDSAVYLCASSLVFSGRAVYNEQFFGPGTRLTVL.

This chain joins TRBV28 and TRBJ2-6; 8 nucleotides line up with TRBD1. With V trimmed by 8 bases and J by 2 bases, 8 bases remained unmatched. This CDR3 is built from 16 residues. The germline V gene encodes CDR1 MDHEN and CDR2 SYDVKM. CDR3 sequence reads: CASGTQGAPGANVLTF. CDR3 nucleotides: TGTGCCAGCGGCACTCAGGGGGCGCCTGGGGCCAACGTCCTGACTTTC. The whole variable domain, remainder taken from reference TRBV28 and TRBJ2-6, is DVKVTQSSRYLVKRTGEKVFLECVQDMDHENMFWYRQDPGLGLRLIYFSYDVKMKEKGDIPEGYSVSREKKERFSLILESASTNQTSMYLCASGTQGAPGANVLTFGAGSRLTVL.

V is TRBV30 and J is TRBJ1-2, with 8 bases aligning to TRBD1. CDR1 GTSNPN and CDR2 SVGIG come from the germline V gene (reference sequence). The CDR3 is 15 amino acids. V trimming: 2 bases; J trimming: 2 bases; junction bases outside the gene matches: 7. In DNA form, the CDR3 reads TGTGCCTGGAGTATCGGGACAGGAAGGAACTATGGCTACACCTTC. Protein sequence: CAWSIGTGRNYGYTF.

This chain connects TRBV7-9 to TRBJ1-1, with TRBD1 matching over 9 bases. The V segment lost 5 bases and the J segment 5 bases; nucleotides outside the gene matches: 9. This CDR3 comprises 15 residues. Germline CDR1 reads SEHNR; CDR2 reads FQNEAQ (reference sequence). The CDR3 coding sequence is TGTGCCAGCAGCATAAAAGTCGGGACAGGGACTGAAGCTTTCTTT. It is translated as CASSIKVGTGTEAFF.